The T cell receptor beta chain described here comes from a study of cytomegalovirus exposure and HLA in healthy donors. From germline, CDR1 is SGHAT and CDR2 FQNNGV. The CDR3 spans 14 residues. V trimming: 1 base; J trimming: 6 bases; junction bases outside the gene matches: 4. 60 Vbeta and 13 Jbeta primers were used in PCR. Generated by immunoSEQ multiplex PCR, the TCRdb table keeps only in-frame clones and is missing some. Recorded for this sample: around 75,000 clones. The specimen sequenced was PBMCs. This chain links TRBV11-2 with TRBJ2-3; 7 bases agree with TRBD2. The sequence was obtained from a man aged 50 or older in good health and CMV-seropositive. As DNA, the CDR3 is TGTGCCAGCAGCTTAGTGGGAGGGGTCGATACGCAGTATTTT. Protein: CASSLVGGVDTQYF.